This T cell receptor beta chain emerged from a study of T cells in Graves' hyperthyroidism and ophthalmopathy. Findings of the study overall: Most thyroid clonotypes expanded above 0.001 appeared in blood too. A 13 V-J model separated ophthalmopathy from stable hyperthyroidism.

The table lists this clonotype with many counts. The antigen is not known. What was amplified from RNA transcripts were TCR beta CDR3 regions. First-round RT-PCR with HTBI primers amplified the TCR CDR3 region. TCRdb ran MiXCR on the multiplex PCR reads and lists one entry per CDR3 protein. This sample has about 610,000 distinct CDR3 sequences, with roughly 15% found just once. Each 10 ml fresh peripheral blood draw supplied the PBMCs. This TCR derives from a woman in her forties with Graves' ophthalmopathy. The specimen was blood.

CDR3 in DNA: TGTGCCAGCAGTTTAGTAGCAGGGTTCGGAACTTTCGAGCAGTACTTC. Its protein is CASSLVAGFGTFEQYF. The gene calls are TRBV27 and TRBJ2-7; a possible D gene is TRBD1 (5 bases). Germline lookup yields CDR1 MNHEY and CDR2 SMNVEV (reference sequence). The V and J ends lost 2 bases and 6 bases respectively, with 20 bases between them. The length of the CDR3 is 16 residues.